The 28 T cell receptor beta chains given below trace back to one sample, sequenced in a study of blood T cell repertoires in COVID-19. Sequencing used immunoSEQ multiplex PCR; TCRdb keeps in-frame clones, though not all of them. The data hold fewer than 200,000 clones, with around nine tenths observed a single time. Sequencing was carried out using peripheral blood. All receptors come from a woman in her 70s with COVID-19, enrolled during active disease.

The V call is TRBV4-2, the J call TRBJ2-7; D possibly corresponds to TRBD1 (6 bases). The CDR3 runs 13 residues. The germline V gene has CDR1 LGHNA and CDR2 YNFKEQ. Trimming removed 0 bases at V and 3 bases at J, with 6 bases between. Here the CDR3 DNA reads TGTGCCAGCAGCCAAGAACAGGGCTACGAGCAGTACTTC. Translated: CASSQEQGYEQYF.

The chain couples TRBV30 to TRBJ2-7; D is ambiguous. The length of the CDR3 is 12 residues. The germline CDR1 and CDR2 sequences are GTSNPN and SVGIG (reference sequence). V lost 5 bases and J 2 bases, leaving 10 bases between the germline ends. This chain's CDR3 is CAWETGPYEQYF. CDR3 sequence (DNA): TGTGCCTGGGAGACGGGTCCCTACGAGCAGTACTTC.

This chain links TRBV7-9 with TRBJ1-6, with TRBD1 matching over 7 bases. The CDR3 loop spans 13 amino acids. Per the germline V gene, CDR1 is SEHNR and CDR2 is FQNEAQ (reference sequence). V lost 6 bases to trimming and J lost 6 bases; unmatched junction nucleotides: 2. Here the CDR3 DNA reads TGTGCCAGCAGGGACAGGAGTAATTCACCCCTCCACTTT. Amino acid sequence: CASRDRSNSPLHF.

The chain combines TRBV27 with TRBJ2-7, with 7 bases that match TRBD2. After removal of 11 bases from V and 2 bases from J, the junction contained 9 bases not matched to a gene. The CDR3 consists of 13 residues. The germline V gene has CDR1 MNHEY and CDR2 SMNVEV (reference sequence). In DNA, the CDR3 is TGTGCCGTCGGCGCTAGCGGTCCCTACGAGCAGTACTTC. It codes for CAVGASGPYEQYF.

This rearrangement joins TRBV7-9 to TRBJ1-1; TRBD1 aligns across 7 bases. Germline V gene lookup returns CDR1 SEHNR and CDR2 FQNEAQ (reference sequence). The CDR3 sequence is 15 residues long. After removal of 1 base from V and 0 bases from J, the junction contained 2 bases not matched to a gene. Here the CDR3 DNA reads TGTGCCAGCAGCTTAGGGACAGGAGTGAACACTGAAGCTTTCTTT. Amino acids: CASSLGTGVNTEAFF.

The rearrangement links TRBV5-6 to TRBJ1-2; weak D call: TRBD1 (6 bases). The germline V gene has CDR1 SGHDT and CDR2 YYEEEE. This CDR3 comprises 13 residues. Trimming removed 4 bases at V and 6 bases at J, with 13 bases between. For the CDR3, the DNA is TGTGCCAGCAGCATAGACAGGCGTGATGGCTACACCTTC. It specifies CASSIDRRDGYTF.

DNA of the CDR3: TGTGCCAGCTCGGGCGCCACCCGGAGGGATACGCAGTATTTT. Protein product: CASSGATRRDTQYF. The V call is TRBV18, the J call TRBJ2-3, with D tentatively TRBD2 (5 bases). The V gene's germline CDR1 is KGHSH and CDR2 LQKENI. The germline V and J ends were trimmed by 6 bases and 6 bases, with 16 bases remaining between them. This CDR3 contains 14 residues.

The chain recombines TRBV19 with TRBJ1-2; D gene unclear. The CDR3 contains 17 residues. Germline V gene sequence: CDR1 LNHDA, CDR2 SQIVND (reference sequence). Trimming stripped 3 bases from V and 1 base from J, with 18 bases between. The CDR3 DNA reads TGTGCCAGTAGTATTACTCACCGGGTCCTCAGTAACTATGGCTACACCTTC. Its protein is CASSITHRVLSNYGYTF. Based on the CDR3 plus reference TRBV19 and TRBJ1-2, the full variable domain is DGGITQSPKYLFRKEGQNVTLSCEQNLNHDAMYWYRQDPGQGLRLIYYSQIVNDFQKGDIAEGYSVSREKKESFPLTVTSAQKNPTAFYLCASSITHRVLSNYGYTFGSGTRLTVV.

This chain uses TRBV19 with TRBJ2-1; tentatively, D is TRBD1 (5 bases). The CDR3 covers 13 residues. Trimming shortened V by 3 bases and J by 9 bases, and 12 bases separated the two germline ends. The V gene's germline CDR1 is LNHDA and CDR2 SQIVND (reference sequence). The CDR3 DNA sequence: TGTGCCAGTAGTATGTTCGGCCAGGGTGAGCAGTTCTTC. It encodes CASSMFGQGEQFF.

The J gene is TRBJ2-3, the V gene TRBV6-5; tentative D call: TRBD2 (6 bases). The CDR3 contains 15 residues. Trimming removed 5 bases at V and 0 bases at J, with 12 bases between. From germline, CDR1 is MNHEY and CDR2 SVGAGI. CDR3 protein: CASSTGTLSTDTQYF. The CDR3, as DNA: TGTGCCAGCAGTACCGGGACTCTAAGCACAGATACGCAGTATTTT.

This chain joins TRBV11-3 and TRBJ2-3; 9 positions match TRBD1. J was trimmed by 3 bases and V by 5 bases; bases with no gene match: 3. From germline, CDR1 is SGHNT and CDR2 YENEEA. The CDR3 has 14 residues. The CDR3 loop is CASSQGQGTDTQYF. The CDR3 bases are TGTGCCAGCAGCCAAGGACAGGGGACAGATACGCAGTATTTT.

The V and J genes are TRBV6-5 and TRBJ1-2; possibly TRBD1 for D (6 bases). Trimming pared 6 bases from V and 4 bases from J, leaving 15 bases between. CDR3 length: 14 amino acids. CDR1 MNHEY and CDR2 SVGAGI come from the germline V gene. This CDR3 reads CASSASRTVYGYTF. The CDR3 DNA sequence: TGTGCCAGCAGCGCATCGCGGACAGTCTATGGCTACACCTTC.

In nucleotides, the CDR3 is TGTGCCAGCAGTCAACCGGGTCACTCTGGGGCCAACGTCCTGACTTTC. This gives the protein CASSQPGHSGANVLTF. J is TRBJ2-6 and V is TRBV28; D remains ambiguous. The ends were cut back, 5 bases at V and 0 bases at J, with 11 bases in the middle. The length of the CDR3 is 16 residues. CDR1 and CDR2 from the germline V gene are MDHEN and SYDVKM.

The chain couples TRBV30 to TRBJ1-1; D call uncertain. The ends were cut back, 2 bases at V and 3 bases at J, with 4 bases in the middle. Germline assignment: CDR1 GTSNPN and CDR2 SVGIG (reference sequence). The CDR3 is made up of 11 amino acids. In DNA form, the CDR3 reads TGTGCCTGGAGTCTTGACACTGAAGCTTTCTTT. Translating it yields CAWSLDTEAFF. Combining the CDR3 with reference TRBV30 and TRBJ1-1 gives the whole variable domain SQTIHQWPATLVQPVGSPLSLECTVEGTSNPNLYWYRQAAGRGLQLLFYSVGIGQISSEVPQNLSASRPQDRQFILSSKKLLLSDSGFYLCAWSLDTEAFFGQGTRLTVV.

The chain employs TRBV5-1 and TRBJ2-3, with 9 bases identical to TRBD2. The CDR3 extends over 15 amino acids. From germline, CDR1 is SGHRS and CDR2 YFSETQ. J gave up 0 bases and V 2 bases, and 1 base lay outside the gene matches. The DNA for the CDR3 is TGCGCCAGCAGCTTCAGCGGGAGGAGCACAGATACGCAGTATTTT. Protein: CASSFSGRSTDTQYF.

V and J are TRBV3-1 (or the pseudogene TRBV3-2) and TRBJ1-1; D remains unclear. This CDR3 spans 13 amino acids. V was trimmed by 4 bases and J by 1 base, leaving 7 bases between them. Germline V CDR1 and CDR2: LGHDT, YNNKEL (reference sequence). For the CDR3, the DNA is TGTGCCAGCAGCCCCCTCGGGAACACTGAAGCTTTCTTT. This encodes CASSPLGNTEAFF.

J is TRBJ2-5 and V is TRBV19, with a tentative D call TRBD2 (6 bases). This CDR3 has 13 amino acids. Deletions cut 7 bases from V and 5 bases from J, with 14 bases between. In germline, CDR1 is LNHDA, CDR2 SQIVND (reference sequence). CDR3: CASISAGSETQYF. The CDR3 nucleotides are TGTGCCAGTATTTCGGCGGGGAGTGAGACCCAGTACTTC. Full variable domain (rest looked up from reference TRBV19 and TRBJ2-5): DGGITQSPKYLFRKEGQNVTLSCEQNLNHDAMYWYRQDPGQGLRLIYYSQIVNDFQKGDIAEGYSVSREKKESFPLTVTSAQKNPTAFYLCASISAGSETQYFGPGTRLLVL.

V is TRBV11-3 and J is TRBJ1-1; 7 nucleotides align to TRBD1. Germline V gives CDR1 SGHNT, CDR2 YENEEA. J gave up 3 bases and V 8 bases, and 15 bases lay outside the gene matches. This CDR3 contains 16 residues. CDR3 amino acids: CASEPRGQPAHTEAFF. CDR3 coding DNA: TGTGCCAGCGAGCCTCGGGGACAGCCCGCCCACACTGAAGCTTTCTTT.

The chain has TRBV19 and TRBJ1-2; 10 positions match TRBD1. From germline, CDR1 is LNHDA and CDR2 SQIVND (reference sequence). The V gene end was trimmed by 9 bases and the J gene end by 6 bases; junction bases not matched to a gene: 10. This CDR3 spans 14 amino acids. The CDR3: CASHLRTGGNGYTF. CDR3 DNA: TGTGCCAGCCACCTGAGGACAGGGGGGAATGGCTACACCTTC.

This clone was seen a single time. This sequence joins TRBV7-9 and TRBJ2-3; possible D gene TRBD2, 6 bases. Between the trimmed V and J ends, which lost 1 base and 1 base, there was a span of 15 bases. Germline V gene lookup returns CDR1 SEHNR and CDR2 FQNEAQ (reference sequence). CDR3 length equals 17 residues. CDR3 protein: CASSLGGSASGTDTQYF. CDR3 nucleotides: TGTGCCAGCAGCTTAGGGGGGTCGGCTAGCGGCACAGATACGCAGTATTTT.

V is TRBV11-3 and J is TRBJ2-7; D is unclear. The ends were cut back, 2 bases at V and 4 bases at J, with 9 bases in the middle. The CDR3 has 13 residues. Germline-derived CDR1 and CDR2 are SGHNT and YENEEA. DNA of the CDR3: TGTGCCAGCAGCTTATTTACCGAGTACGAGCAGTACTTC. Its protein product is CASSLFTEYEQYF.

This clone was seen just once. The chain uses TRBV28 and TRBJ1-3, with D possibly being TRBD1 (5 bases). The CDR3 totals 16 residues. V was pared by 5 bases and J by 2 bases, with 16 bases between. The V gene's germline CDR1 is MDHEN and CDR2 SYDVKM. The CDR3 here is CASSPTTQGAGNTIYF. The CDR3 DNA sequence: TGTGCCAGCAGTCCTACAACTCAAGGGGCTGGAAACACCATATATTTT.

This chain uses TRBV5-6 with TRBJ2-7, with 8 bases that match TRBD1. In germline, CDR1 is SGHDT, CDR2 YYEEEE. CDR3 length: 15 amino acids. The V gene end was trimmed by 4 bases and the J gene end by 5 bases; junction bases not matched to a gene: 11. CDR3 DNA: TGTGCCAGCAGCCCCCAGGGACAGGCCCTCAACGAGCAGTACTTC. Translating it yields CASSPQGQALNEQYF.

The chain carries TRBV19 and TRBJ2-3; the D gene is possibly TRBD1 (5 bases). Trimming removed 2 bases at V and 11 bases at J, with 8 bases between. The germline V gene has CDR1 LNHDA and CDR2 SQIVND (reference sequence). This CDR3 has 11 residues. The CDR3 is CASSIKGMQYF. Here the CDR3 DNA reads TGTGCCAGTAGTATAAAGGGGATGCAGTATTTT.

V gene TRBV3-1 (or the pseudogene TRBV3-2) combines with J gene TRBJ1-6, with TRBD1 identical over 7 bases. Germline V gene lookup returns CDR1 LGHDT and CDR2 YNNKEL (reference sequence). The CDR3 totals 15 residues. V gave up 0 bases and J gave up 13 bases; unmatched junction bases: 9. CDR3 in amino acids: CASSQDTGAFWPLHF. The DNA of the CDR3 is TGTGCCAGCAGCCAAGATACAGGGGCCTTCTGGCCCCTCCACTTT.

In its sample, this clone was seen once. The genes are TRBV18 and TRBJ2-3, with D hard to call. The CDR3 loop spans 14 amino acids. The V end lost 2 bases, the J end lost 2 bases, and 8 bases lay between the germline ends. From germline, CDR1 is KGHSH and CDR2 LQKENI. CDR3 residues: CASSPDTTTDTQYF. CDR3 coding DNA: TGTGCCAGCTCACCAGACACCACCACAGATACGCAGTATTTT.

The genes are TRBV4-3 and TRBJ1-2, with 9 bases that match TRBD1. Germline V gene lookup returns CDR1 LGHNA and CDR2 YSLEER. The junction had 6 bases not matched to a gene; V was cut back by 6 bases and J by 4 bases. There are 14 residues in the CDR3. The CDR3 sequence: CASRPTGGGYGYTF. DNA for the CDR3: TGCGCCAGCAGACCGACAGGGGGTGGCTATGGCTACACCTTC.

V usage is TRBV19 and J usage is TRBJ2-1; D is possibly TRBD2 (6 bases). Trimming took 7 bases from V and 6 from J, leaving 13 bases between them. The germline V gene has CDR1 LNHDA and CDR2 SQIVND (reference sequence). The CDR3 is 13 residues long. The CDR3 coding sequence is TGTGCCAGTACCCCGACTAGTTCCAATGAGCAGTTCTTC. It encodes CASTPTSSNEQFF. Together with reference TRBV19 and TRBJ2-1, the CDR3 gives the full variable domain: DGGITQSPKYLFRKEGQNVTLSCEQNLNHDAMYWYRQDPGQGLRLIYYSQIVNDFQKGDIAEGYSVSREKKESFPLTVTSAQKNPTAFYLCASTPTSSNEQFFGPGTRLTVL.